This is a list of T cell receptor beta chains from one sample in a study of graft-versus-host responses after intestinal transplantation. No antigen has been assigned to these receptors. This table comes from immunoSEQ multiplex PCR, and its TCRdb copy is limited to in-frame clones, with some not included. The sample lists about 130,000 clones, more than 80% occurring once. Sequences were derived from unstimulated CD4+ T cells sorted from spleen or lymph node cells, sampled before intestinal transplant. The receptor source for this set is a human donor who received an intestinal transplant. The CDR3 runs from the conserved cysteine through the conserved F or W. Only part of the rows carry a size: once, few, many, or a class if the clone is expanded.

>TRBV19|-
CASSPGGGNRQPQHF
>TRBV5-4|-
CASSFGTGRWETQYF
>TRBV9|few
CASSVRGGDEQYF
>TRBV9|-
CASSAHTRSGSPLHF
>TRBV4-2|once
CASSRLQGGSEQFF
>TRBV6-5|-
CASTRLGDSGELFF
>TRBV9|few
CASSPGLAGGHETQYF
>TRBV5-1|-
CASSLDRSSYEQYF
>TRBV19|-
CASSIWSAGGIYEQYF
>TRBV4-2|-
CASSPPRLRGSYGYTF
>TRBV5-1|-
CASSPGQGYGYTF
>TRBV10-3|-
CAISRTGTGQETQYF